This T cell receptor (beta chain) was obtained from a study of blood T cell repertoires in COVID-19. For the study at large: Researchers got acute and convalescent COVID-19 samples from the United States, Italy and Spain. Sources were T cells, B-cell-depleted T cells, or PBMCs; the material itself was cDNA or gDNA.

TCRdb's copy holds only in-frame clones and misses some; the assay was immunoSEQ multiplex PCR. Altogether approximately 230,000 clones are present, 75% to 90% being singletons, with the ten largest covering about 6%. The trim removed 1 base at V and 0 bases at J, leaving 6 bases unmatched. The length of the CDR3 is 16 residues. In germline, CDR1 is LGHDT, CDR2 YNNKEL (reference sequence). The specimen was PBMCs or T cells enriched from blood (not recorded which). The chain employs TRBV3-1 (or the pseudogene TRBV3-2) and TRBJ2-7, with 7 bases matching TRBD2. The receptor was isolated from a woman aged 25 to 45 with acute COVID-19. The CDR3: CASSQGPSGLSYEQYF. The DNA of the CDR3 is TGTGCCAGCAGCCAAGGTCCTAGCGGTCTCTCCTACGAGCAGTACTTC.